Here is one T cell receptor beta chain with its context. Original processing methods: Reference gene primers were amplified, and this amplification served to estimate nucleated cell counts. Produced via immunoSEQ multiplex PCR; TCRdb's table is partial and in-frame only. V, J and clone size derive from that table, while D and trimming were established from the DNA sequence. Here the sample spans around 40,000 clones, over 75% being singletons. V lost 3 bases to trimming and J lost 11 bases, with 9 bases between them. The CDR3 sequence is 11 residues long. Germline CDR1 is MNHEY and CDR2 is SVGAGI. This record comes from a study of blood T cell repertoires in COVID-19. Study-wide background: COVID-19 samples from acute and convalescent phases originated in the United States, Italy and Spain. Sample material is recorded as cDNA or gDNA derived from T cells, B-cell-depleted T cells, or PBMCs.

The source is a man aged 80 or over with active or convalescent COVID-19. The sample taken for sequencing was peripheral blood. The chain recombines TRBV6-5 with TRBJ2-3; a possible D gene is TRBD1 (5 bases). The CDR3 coding sequence is TGTGCCAGCAGTTATAGTGACAGGCAGTATTTT. It yields the protein CASSYSDRQYF.